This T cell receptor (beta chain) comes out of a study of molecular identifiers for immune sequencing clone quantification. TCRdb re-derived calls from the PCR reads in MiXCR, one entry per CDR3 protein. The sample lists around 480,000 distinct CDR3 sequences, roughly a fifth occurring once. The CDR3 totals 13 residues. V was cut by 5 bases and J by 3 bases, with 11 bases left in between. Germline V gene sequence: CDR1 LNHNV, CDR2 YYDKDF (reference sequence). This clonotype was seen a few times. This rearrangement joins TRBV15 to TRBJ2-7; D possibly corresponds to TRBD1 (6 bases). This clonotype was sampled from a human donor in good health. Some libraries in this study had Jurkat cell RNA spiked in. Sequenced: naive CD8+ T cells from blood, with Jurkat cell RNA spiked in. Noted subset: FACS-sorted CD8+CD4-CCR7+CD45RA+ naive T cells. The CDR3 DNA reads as TGTGCCACCAGCTCCAGGGGCTACTACGAGCAGTACTTC. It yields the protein CATSSRGYYEQYF.